The 17 T cell receptor beta chains reported below all come from one sample, sequenced in a study of T cell responses to AZD1222 COVID-19 vaccine. Profiled with immunoSEQ multiplex PCR; TCRdb holds only in-frame clones, not every one. Of approximately 150,000 clones listed, roughly 92% are singletons. The starting material was peripheral blood, obtained on day 0 of AZD1222 vaccination. These receptors all come from an adult in good health.

The V gene is TRBV6-5, the J gene TRBJ2-2; D unresolved. The germline V gene encodes CDR1 MNHEY and CDR2 SVGAGI. The ends were cut back, 5 bases at V and 1 base at J, with 8 bases in the middle. The CDR3 consists of 14 residues. The CDR3 protein is CASSPDLNTGELFF. For the CDR3, the DNA is TGTGCCAGCAGTCCCGACCTGAACACCGGGGAGCTGTTTTTT.

The chain combines TRBV2 with TRBJ2-1; 10 positions agree with TRBD1. The V gene end was trimmed by 1 base and the J gene end by 6 bases; junction bases not matched to a gene: 3. CDR1 and CDR2 (germline): SNHLY, FYNNEI. CDR3 length: 15 amino acids. CDR3 sequence reads: CASSEEGTGVNEQFF. In DNA form, the CDR3 reads TGTGCCAGCAGTGAAGAAGGGACAGGGGTCAATGAGCAGTTCTTC.

This chain connects TRBV25-1 to TRBJ2-3; the D is unclear. The CDR3 has 12 amino acids. Trimming took 6 bases from V and 2 from J, leaving 6 bases between them. Germline CDR1 and CDR2: MGHDK and SYGVNS. The CDR3 nucleotides read TGTGCCAGCAGCAGAGACACAGATACGCAGTATTTT. It is translated as CASSRDTDTQYF.

The J gene is TRBJ1-5, the V gene TRBV5-3; the D gene is possibly TRBD1 (6 bases). TRBV5-3 is labeled an ORF, and its function is uncertain. CDR3 size: 16 residues. V gave up 4 bases and J gave up 2 bases, with 16 bases separating them. CDR3 sequence: CARSPKTGTGNQPQHF. The CDR3 DNA sequence: TGTGCCAGAAGCCCAAAGACAGGAACGGGCAATCAGCCCCAGCATTTT.

This sequence joins TRBV27 and TRBJ2-1, with 9 bases that match TRBD2. CDR3 length: 17 amino acids. The J segment lost 5 bases and the V segment lost 1 base, leaving 9 bases of the junction unmatched. The germline V gene encodes CDR1 MNHEY and CDR2 SMNVEV (reference sequence). The CDR3 region is CASSLYPAGGSNNEQFF. In nucleotides, the CDR3 is TGTGCCAGCAGTTTATATCCAGCGGGGGGATCGAACAATGAGCAGTTCTTC.

The V call is TRBV27, the J call TRBJ2-7; TRBD2 agrees at 10 bases. The CDR3 sequence is 15 residues long. The J segment lost 2 bases and the V segment lost 0 bases, leaving 1 base of the junction unmatched. CDR1 and CDR2 from the germline V gene are MNHEY and SMNVEV (reference sequence). CDR3 amino acids: CASSLSGTSAYEQYF. DNA of the CDR3: TGTGCCAGCAGTTTATCAGGGACTAGCGCCTACGAGCAGTACTTC.

The chain carries TRBV25-1 and TRBJ1-1, with D unclear. The V gene lost 1 base and the J gene lost 5 bases, with 17 bases spanning the gap. Germline CDR1 reads MGHDK; CDR2 reads SYGVNS. The CDR3 sequence is 16 residues long. CDR3 region: CASSEFSFGVKTEAFF. The DNA of the CDR3 is TGTGCCAGCAGTGAATTTAGCTTCGGGGTAAAGACTGAAGCTTTCTTT.

The V gene is TRBV2, the J gene TRBJ1-1; D remains ambiguous. CDR3 length equals 10 residues. V shed 8 bases and J shed 2 bases, with 3 bases lying between them. CDR1 and CDR2 (germline): SNHLY, FYNNEI. DNA of the CDR3: TGTGCCAGCGGTAACACTGAAGCTTTCTTT. The encoded protein is CASGNTEAFF.

This clone was counted only a few times. V usage is TRBV9 and J usage is TRBJ1-4, with 9 positions matching TRBD1. CDR3 length: 17 residues. J lost 2 bases, V lost 4 bases, and 9 bases had no gene match. Germline V gene data show CDR1 as SGDLS and CDR2 as YYNGEE. The CDR3 nucleotides read TGTGCCAGCAGCCCCGGACAGGGGTTGGGGACTAATGAAAAACTGTTTTTT. Its translation: CASSPGQGLGTNEKLFF.

This chain links TRBV3-1 (or the pseudogene TRBV3-2) with TRBJ2-7; D ambiguous. The V gene's germline CDR1 is LGHDT and CDR2 YNNKEL (reference sequence). This CDR3 region has 13 residues. Trimming left V 3 bases short and J 4 bases short, with 10 bases between. The CDR3 coding sequence is TGTGCCAGCAGCCAGCGGAAAATGTACGAGCAGTACTTC. Amino acids: CASSQRKMYEQYF.

V and J are TRBV2 and TRBJ2-1, with D unclear. The CDR3 has 16 amino acids. The germline CDR1 and CDR2 sequences are SNHLY and FYNNEI. Trimming pared 6 bases from V and 7 bases from J, leaving 22 bases between. CDR3 sequence: CASSAVRLGDGNEQFF. CDR3 DNA: TGTGCCAGCAGCGCAGTGAGGCTCGGAGATGGGAATGAGCAGTTCTTC.

The rearrangement links TRBV3-1 (or the pseudogene TRBV3-2) to TRBJ2-3; D remains ambiguous. The CDR3 has 11 residues. CDR1 LGHDT and CDR2 YNNKEL come from the germline V gene (reference sequence). Trimming pared 1 base from V and 5 bases from J, leaving 1 base between. CDR3 DNA: TGTGCCAGCAGCCAAGTAGATACGCAGTATTTT. Residues: CASSQVDTQYF.

The rearrangement uses TRBV7-2 and TRBJ2-7; tentatively, D is TRBD2 (5 bases). V lost 3 bases to trimming and J lost 7 bases, with 13 bases between them. The CDR3 covers 13 residues. Looked up from germline, CDR1 is SGHTA and CDR2 is FQGNSA. The CDR3 DNA reads as TGTGCCAGCAGCTTTGAGGGCTTGGGGGAGCAGTACTTC. Amino acid sequence: CASSFEGLGEQYF.

The chain links TRBV7-8 to TRBJ2-3, with 8 bases that match TRBD2. The CDR3 covers 17 residues. Per the germline V gene, CDR1 is SGHVS and CDR2 is FQNEAQ. After removal of 4 bases from V and 1 base from J, the junction contained 10 bases not matched to a gene. CDR3 nucleotide sequence: TGTGCCAGCAGCTCTACAGCGGGGGCGGGGGGCACAGATACGCAGTATTTT. It yields the protein CASSSTAGAGGTDTQYF.

V is TRBV11-3 and J is TRBJ2-2, with D possibly being TRBD2 (7 bases). The V end lost 4 bases, the J end lost 2 bases, and 11 bases lay between the germline ends. The germline gives CDR1 SGHNT, CDR2 YENEEA. This CDR3 region has 15 residues. For the CDR3, the DNA is TGTGCCAGCAGCTCCGGGGGGCAAAACACCGGGGAGCTGTTTTTT. It codes for CASSSGGQNTGELFF.

The chain recombines TRBV7-9 with TRBJ1-1; D remains unclear. The V end was cut by 2 bases, the J end by 6 bases, with 7 bases between. CDR3 length: 12 amino acids. CDR1 and CDR2 (germline): SEHNR, FQNEAQ (reference sequence). The CDR3 region is CASSLQPPEAFF. The CDR3 DNA follows: TGTGCCAGCAGCTTACAACCTCCTGAAGCTTTCTTT. The entire variable domain, with the rest obtained from reference TRBV7-9 and TRBJ1-1, is as follows: DTGVSQNPRHKITKRGQNVTFRCDPISEHNRLYWYRQTLGQGPEFLTYFQNEAQLEKSRLLSDRFSAERPKGSFSTLEIQRTEQGDSAMYLCASSLQPPEAFFGQGTRLTVV.

The chain joins TRBV10-1 to TRBJ1-2; D possibly corresponds to TRBD1 (5 bases). V lost 8 bases and J 4 bases, leaving 11 bases between the germline ends. The CDR3 length is 12 residues. CDR1 is WNHNN, CDR2 SYGVQD, per germline (reference sequence). The chain's CDR3 is CASPTESYGYTF. CDR3 DNA: TGCGCCAGCCCGACAGAGAGCTATGGCTACACCTTC.